A selection of T cell receptor beta chains follows, all from one sample in a study of beta chain features in type 1 diabetes. Profiling relied on immunoSEQ multiplex PCR, and the TCRdb table lists in-frame clones only, not all of them. Of 850,000 to 900,000 clones detected, roughly 17% appear once; the ten largest clones hold about 0.02%. The sequencing input was naive CD4+ T cells from blood. The receptors shown here come from a woman between 18 and 29 years old in good health. Both conserved end residues are part of each CDR3.

TRBJ2-3	TRBV7-2	CASSLNSGALTDTQYF
TRBJ2-5	TRBV7-2	CACSLGGTQETQYF
TRBJ2-7	TRBV7-2	CASSPEPKNYEQYF
TRBJ2-3	TRBV4-3	CASSVAADTDTQYF
TRBJ2-6	TRBV5-4	CASSWRARHSGANVLTF
TRBJ2-3	TRBV10-3	CAISGDWGTPGTDTQYF
TRBJ2-3	TRBV7-2	CASSKGTDTQYF
TRBJ2-7	TRBV6-5	CASRTRRPPYEQYF
TRBJ2-7	TRBV20-1	CSAGDSYEQYF
TRBJ2-3	TRBV14	CASSPGLAGADTQYF
TRBJ1-4	TRBV5-1	CASSLVPALNEKLFF
TRBJ1-3	TRBV4-2	CASSQGDSGNTIYF
TRBJ2-5	TRBV7-2	CASSLVEETQYF
TRBJ2-3	TRBV7-9	CASSFSGQGPDTQYF
TRBJ2-7	TRBV7-9	CASSRSQPDRGSYEQYF
TRBJ2-5	TRBV7-9	CASSLEGTGRKTQYF
TRBJ1-4	TRBV7-9	CASSLVGGREKLFF
TRBJ2-7	TRBV7-3	CASSPSGSSYEQYF
TRBJ2-7	TRBV28	CASRGTGTIFYEQYF
TRBJ2-2	TRBV2	CASSVGTGGFDGELFF
TRBJ2-5	TRBV19	CASSQRAFGTQYF
TRBJ2-3	TRBV27	CASSYGDTQYF
TRBJ2-3	TRBV7-3	CASSSGQGTNTQYF
TRBJ2-5	TRBV18	CASSLRTRETQYF
TRBJ2-5	TRBV18	CASSPRQGLEETQYF
TRBJ2-1	TRBV19	CASSIYGEQFF
TRBJ1-1	TRBV11-2	CASSLLTGGNTEAFF
TRBJ1-5	TRBV2	CASSEALWGQPQHF
TRBJ2-7	TRBV6-5	CASRESSGRIHEQYF
TRBJ2-7	TRBV7-2	CASSLTTGLAGGWQYF
TRBJ2-2	TRBV9	CASSVEGLVGELFF
TRBJ1-1	TRBV5-4	CASSSTVRTGMNTEAFF
TRBJ2-3	TRBV27	CASSLGRPSDTQYF
TRBJ2-1	TRBV27	CASSRAGDRGDEQFF
TRBJ2-1	TRBV15	CATSRDLARAGLLNEQFF
TRBJ2-2	TRBV5-1	CASSLGPNLNTGELFF
TRBJ2-5	TRBV2	CATRRQGAKETQYF
TRBJ2-1	TRBV5-4	CASSYETSGRWRFF
TRBJ1-4	TRBV7-9	CASSLLSGEKLFF
TRBJ2-7	TRBV7-2	CASSLKPGLDYEQYF
TRBJ2-1	TRBV7-2	CASSLYRGRPSHNEQFF
TRBJ2-6	TRBV28	CASASPASSGANVLTF
TRBJ1-1	TRBV15	CATSLQTMMNTEAFF
TRBJ2-5	TRBV27	CASSPGTTGLWYQETQYF
TRBJ2-3	TRBV19	CASRERGTDTQYF
TRBJ1-2	TRBV28	CASSSFRAPTNYGYTF
TRBJ1-1	TRBV5-8	CASAVWANTEAFF
TRBJ1-1	TRBV25-1	CASSEAGSRTEAFF
TRBJ1-1	TRBV18	CASSPPGVYGTEAFF
TRBJ2-3	TRBV10-3	CAISPGRYSTDTQYF
TRBJ2-3	TRBV10-3	CAISRQGYGTDTQYF
TRBJ2-6	TRBV19	CASSTRGTGISGANVLTF
TRBJ2-2	TRBV6-1	CASSETTLAGELFF
TRBJ2-1	TRBV5-1	CASSGGDLNSYNEQFF